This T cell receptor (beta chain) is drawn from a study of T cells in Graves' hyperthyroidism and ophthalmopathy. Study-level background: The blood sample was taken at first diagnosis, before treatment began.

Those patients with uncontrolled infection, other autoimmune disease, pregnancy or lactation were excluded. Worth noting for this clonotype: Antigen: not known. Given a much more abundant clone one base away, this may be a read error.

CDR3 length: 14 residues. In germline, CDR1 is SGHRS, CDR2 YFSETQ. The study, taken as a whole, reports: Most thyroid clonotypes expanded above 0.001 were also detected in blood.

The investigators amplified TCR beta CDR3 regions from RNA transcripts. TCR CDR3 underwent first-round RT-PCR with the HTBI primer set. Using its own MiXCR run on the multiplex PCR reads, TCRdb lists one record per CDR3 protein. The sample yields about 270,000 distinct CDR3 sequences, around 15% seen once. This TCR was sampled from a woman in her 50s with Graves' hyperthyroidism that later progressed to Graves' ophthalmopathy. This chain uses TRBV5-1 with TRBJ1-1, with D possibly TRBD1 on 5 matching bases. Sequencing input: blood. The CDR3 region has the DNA TGTGCCAGCAGCTTAGGGTCTCCAGGGAGTGGAGCTTTCTTT. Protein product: CASSLGSPGSGAFF.